This T cell receptor (beta chain) is from a study of cytomegalovirus exposure and HLA in healthy donors (dated by TCRdb to between 2016 and 2019). About the study as a whole: According to a later analysis, one platform produced both the 120 validation repertoires and the approximately 660 repertoires of the first cohort. The study aimed to test whether cataloging public T cell receptors could reveal signatures of past pathogen exposure. Besides the first cohort of 500 to 700 subjects, a separate validation cohort made up of around 120 different subjects was used. The study combined high-throughput TCR immunosequencing, statistical association of individual TCRs with disease status, and machine learning to predict cytomegalovirus infection status.

Comment on this clone: Its cognate antigen has yet to be identified. It has no much larger one-base neighbor in the sample; base qualities were not kept.

The germline V gene provides CDR1 ENHRY and CDR2 SYGVKD. Relative to germline, V is missing 3 bases and J is missing 4 bases, with 8 bases of the junction outside any gene match. Spanning cysteine to phenylalanine, the CDR3 consists of 17 amino acids. CDR3 DNA is the only sequence kept; it has 51 bases, read in frame from the first base. Findings and caveats that apply to the study as a whole: The study gave a list of under 200 TCR beta chains associated with cytomegalovirus. Three of the identified cytomegalovirus-associated TCR beta chains were confirmed in vitro to be specific for cytomegalovirus antigens. Most TCR sequences were observed very rarely across donors, whereas some public TCRs were present in many individuals. Of the cluster scores, roughly 95% were above 0 in a later analysis, which found that TCRs clustered in the first cohort also tended to co-occur in the 120 validation repertoires. According to the authors, the approach could potentially be generalized to other disease states and immunological phenotypes. All 120 or so repertoires were used to score co-occurrence in the validation cohort in a later analysis, because that analysis had no HLA typing for the cohort. Cytomegalovirus status was reported to be diagnosed by the classifier with high specificity and sensitivity in both the original and validation cohorts.

The donors were included in the validation cohort of over a hundred subjects, a group kept apart from the roughly 700-subject first cohort. Library construction relied on the immunoSEQ multiplex PCR assay. On the authors' methods: A statistical classification framework was developed to diagnose cytomegalovirus status using the catalog of TCR beta chain sequences. TCRdb limited this immuneACCESS table to in-frame rearrangements with V and J called. A share of clones is missing; checked studies link under half to unresolved V genes, and the rest is unexplained. V and J calls and clone size are as listed in that table; D and trimming were resolved from the DNA. Across this sample there are under 350,000 clones, with 70% to 90% seen only once. Roughly 1% of the sample rests with the top ten.

This clonotype originated in a woman under 30 in good health and CMV-seronegative. The chain joins TRBV10-3 to TRBJ2-1; 11 nucleotides in the junction match TRBD2. Sequenced input: PBMCs. The DNA sequence reads TGTGCCATCAGTGAAGAGGGACTAGCGGACTCATACAATGAGCAGTTCTTC. Translated, this is CAISEEGLADSYNEQFF.